The 4 T cell receptor beta chains in this list originate from one sample, sequenced in a study of OX40 agonist ivuxolimab in advanced cancers. TCRdb's table, derived via immunoSEQ multiplex PCR, lists solely in-frame clones and lacks some. The table has over 80,000 clones, roughly nine tenths seen once; the top ten hold 1% to 1.3%. The sequenced sample was CD4+ or CD8+ T cells sorted from blood, obtained in a trial of the OX40 agonist ivuxolimab. These receptors all stem from an adult with an advanced solid tumor such as melanoma, head and neck, liver or kidney cancer.

About this clone: This sample also contains other DNA sequences that code for the same CDR3. The chain couples TRBV27 to TRBJ2-5; D not resolved. Trimming took 4 bases from V and 4 from J, leaving 10 bases between them. Germline values: CDR1 MNHEY, CDR2 SMNVEV (reference sequence). This CDR3 is built from 13 residues. The CDR3 DNA is TGTGCCAGCAGTTCATCCAAGCGAGAGACCCAGTACTTC. It translates to CASSSSKRETQYF.

The chain has TRBV7-2 and TRBJ2-1; D possibly corresponds to TRBD2 (6 bases). Germline assignment: CDR1 SGHTA and CDR2 FQGNSA. The CDR3 is made up of 15 amino acids. With 7 bases removed from V and 0 bases from J, the gap between germline ends came to 13 bases. CDR3 nucleotide sequence: TGTGCCAGCAATGAGCGGGCTAGCTCCTACAATGAGCAGTTCTTC. Translated, it gives CASNERASSYNEQFF.

The CDR3 sequence: CASRIRREFRNTQYF. CDR3 bases: TGTGCCAGCAGGATTAGGCGGGAGTTCCGGAATACGCAGTATTTT. The V gene is TRBV6-5, the J gene TRBJ2-3; 7 bases are shared with TRBD2. The V and J ends lost 6 bases and 7 bases, in that order; junction bases with no gene match: 13. The length of the CDR3 is 15 residues. Germline V gene data show CDR1 as MNHEY and CDR2 as SVGAGI.

DNA for the CDR3: TGTGCCAGCGGGACTAGCGGGAGCTCCTACGAGCAGTACTTC. Translation gives CASGTSGSSYEQYF. The V call is TRBV30, the J call TRBJ2-7; 14 bases match TRBD2. V was pared by 8 bases and J by 0 bases, with 3 bases of the junction left unmatched. The CDR3 covers 14 residues. CDR1 and CDR2 from the germline V gene are GTSNPN and SVGIG (reference sequence).